The 30 T cell receptor beta chains below were found in one sample sequenced in a study of OX40 agonist ivuxolimab in advanced cancers. Profiled with immunoSEQ multiplex PCR; TCRdb holds only in-frame clones, not every one. The sample gives 60,000 to 90,000 clones, under 90% of which show up once; 0.35% to 0.5% is in the top ten. Sequences were derived from CD4+ or CD8+ T cells sorted from blood, sampled in a trial of the OX40 agonist ivuxolimab. The receptors were sampled from an adult with an advanced solid tumor such as melanoma, head and neck, liver or kidney cancer.

This clone showed up just a few times. This chain joins TRBV10-3 and TRBJ2-1; 8 bases are shared with TRBD2. Germline values: CDR1 ENHRY, CDR2 SYGVKD. V lost 6 bases to trimming and J lost 4 bases; unmatched junction nucleotides: 8. This CDR3 comprises 15 residues. CDR3 sequence: CAISPGTRDYNEQFF. DNA for the CDR3: TGTGCCATCAGCCCCGGGACTAGAGATTACAATGAGCAGTTCTTC.

The chain joins TRBV5-1 to TRBJ2-6, with D maybe TRBD1 (5 bases). V shed 1 base and J shed 1 base, with 6 bases lying between them. This CDR3 comprises 15 residues. CDR1 and CDR2 from the germline V gene are SGHRS and YFSETQ. Here the CDR3 DNA reads TGCGCCAGCAGCTTGCAGGGTTCTGGGGCCAACGTCCTGACTTTC. This encodes CASSLQGSGANVLTF.

This chain connects TRBV28 to TRBJ1-3; D unclear. The V end lost 5 bases, the J end lost 4 bases, and 9 bases lay between the germline ends. The germline V gene encodes CDR1 MDHEN and CDR2 SYDVKM. This CDR3 comprises 13 residues. The CDR3 DNA sequence: TGTGCCAGCAGTCCGGGTAGGGGAAACACCATATATTTT. This codes for CASSPGRGNTIYF.

This chain uses TRBV5-1 with TRBJ2-5; D may match TRBD1 or TRBD2 (6 bases each). CDR3 length: 13 residues. V was pared by 6 bases and J by 3 bases, with 12 bases between. Germline lookup yields CDR1 SGHRS and CDR2 YFSETQ. CDR3 sequence reads: CASTRGEKETQYF. The DNA of the CDR3 is TGCGCCAGCACAAGGGGGGAGAAAGAGACCCAGTACTTC. The whole variable domain, remainder taken from reference TRBV5-1 and TRBJ2-5, is KAGVTQTPRYLIKTRGQQVTLSCSPISGHRSVSWYQQTPGQGLQFLFEYFSETQRNKGNFPGRFSGRQFSNSRSEMNVSTLELGDSALYLCASTRGEKETQYFGPGTRLLVL.

The chain carries TRBV7-9 and TRBJ1-4, with a tentative D call TRBD1 (6 bases). Per germline, CDR1 SEHNR and CDR2 FQNEAQ (reference sequence). CDR3 length: 14 residues. The germline V and J ends were trimmed by 4 bases and 4 bases, with 10 bases remaining between them. CDR3 residues: CASSSQGFNEKLFF. The CDR3 DNA reads TGTGCCAGCAGCTCCCAGGGGTTTAATGAAAAACTGTTTTTT.

The V and J genes are TRBV28 and TRBJ2-5; 7 bases map to TRBD1. Looked up from germline, CDR1 is MDHEN and CDR2 is SYDVKM. J gave up 0 bases and V 4 bases, and 8 bases lay outside the gene matches. This CDR3 spans 16 amino acids. This chain's CDR3 is CASSSQGFRNQETQYF. For the CDR3, the DNA is TGTGCCAGCAGTTCACAGGGGTTTAGGAACCAAGAGACCCAGTACTTC.

This chain joins TRBV18 and TRBJ2-5, with D possibly TRBD2 on 7 matching bases. Per germline, CDR1 KGHSH and CDR2 LQKENI. This CDR3 comprises 18 residues. Deletions cut 0 bases from V and 4 bases from J, with 21 bases between. The CDR3, as DNA: TGTGCCAGCTCACCACCCCCCGGGGGCGCGGGAGTAGGAGAGACCCAGTACTTC. Translating gives CASSPPPGGAGVGETQYF.

The chain combines TRBV27 with TRBJ2-7, with 12 bases lining up with TRBD1. The CDR3 has 15 residues. Unmatched junction bases numbered 5, after V lost 3 bases and J lost 5 bases. CDR1 MNHEY and CDR2 SMNVEV come from the germline V gene (reference sequence). The CDR3 here is CASSFTGTGGDEQYF. The CDR3 DNA reads as TGTGCCAGCAGTTTTACCGGGACAGGGGGCGACGAGCAGTACTTC.

The J gene is TRBJ1-5, the V gene TRBV4-2, with D hard to call. The CDR3 is made up of 13 amino acids. The ends were cut back, 0 bases at V and 7 bases at J, with 7 bases in the middle. The V gene's germline CDR1 is LGHNA and CDR2 YNFKEQ. The CDR3 is CASSQDPEQPQHF. The DNA for the CDR3 is TGTGCCAGCAGCCAAGATCCCGAACAGCCCCAGCATTTT.

This clone came up once. This sequence joins TRBV9 and TRBJ2-3, with 9 bases fitting TRBD2. This CDR3 region has 16 residues. J was trimmed by 2 bases and V by 0 bases; bases with no gene match: 4. The V gene's germline CDR1 is SGDLS and CDR2 YYNGEE. CDR3 residues: CASSVVSSGNTDTQYF. The DNA for the CDR3 is TGTGCCAGCAGCGTAGTGTCTAGCGGGAACACAGATACGCAGTATTTT.

This clone came up once. The chain carries TRBV5-1 and TRBJ1-2; 7 nucleotides agree with TRBD1. The CDR3 is 14 residues long. Germline CDR1 and CDR2: SGHRS and YFSETQ. Germline trimming cut 3 bases from V and 0 bases from J; bases unmatched to any gene: 2. CDR3 residues: CASSSQGANYGYTF. The CDR3 bases are TGCGCCAGCAGCTCGCAGGGGGCTAACTATGGCTACACCTTC.

In DNA, the CDR3 is TGTGCCAGCAGTGGGGGGGGCAGTTGGACTGAAGCTTTCTTT. It yields the protein CASSGGGSWTEAFF. The chain links TRBV2 to TRBJ1-1; possibly TRBD1 for D (6 bases). V was clipped by 4 bases and J by 5 bases, with 14 bases between them. The CDR3 is 14 residues long. CDR1 SNHLY and CDR2 FYNNEI come from the germline V gene.

This clone was detected once. V usage is TRBV15 and J usage is TRBJ1-2; D is unresolved. CDR1 LNHNV and CDR2 YYDKDF come from the germline V gene (reference sequence). The CDR3 sequence is 13 residues long. The V gene lost 0 bases and the J gene lost 2 bases, with 4 bases spanning the gap. CDR3 protein: CATSRERNYGYTF. In nucleotides, the CDR3 is TGTGCCACCAGCAGAGAAAGGAACTATGGCTACACCTTC.

V is TRBV5-6 and J is TRBJ1-2; TRBD1 aligns across 7 bases. The CDR3 runs 13 residues. Germline V lookup: CDR1 SGHDT, CDR2 YYEEEE. V lost 2 bases, J lost 8 bases, and 6 bases stayed unmatched. CDR3 bases: TGTGCCAGCAGCTTTGGACAGGCAAGCGGCTACACCTTC. This codes for CASSFGQASGYTF.

The chain combines TRBV7-9 with TRBJ2-1; possibly TRBD1 for D (6 bases). Trimming cost V 3 bases and J 2 bases, with 8 bases left between them. CDR3 length equals 14 residues. From germline, CDR1 is SEHNR and CDR2 FQNEAQ (reference sequence). CDR3 residues: CASSLTGPYNEQFF. As DNA, the CDR3 is TGTGCCAGCAGCTTGACAGGCCCCTACAATGAGCAGTTCTTC.

V usage is TRBV28 and J usage is TRBJ2-7, with D maybe TRBD2 (6 bases). Trimming took off 7 bases at V and 1 base at J, with 14 bases between the two ends. The CDR3 consists of 14 residues. The germline CDR1 and CDR2 sequences are MDHEN and SYDVKM. The CDR3 sequence is CASTRARGSYEQYF. The CDR3 nucleotides read TGTGCCAGCACTCGGGCCCGGGGGTCCTACGAGCAGTACTTC. Supplemented by reference TRBV28 and TRBJ2-7, the full variable domain reads DVKVTQSSRYLVKRTGEKVFLECVQDMDHENMFWYRQDPGLGLRLIYFSYDVKMKEKGDIPEGYSVSREKKERFSLILESASTNQTSMYLCASTRARGSYEQYFGPGTRLTVT.

This chain links TRBV5-1 with TRBJ1-3, with unresolved D. CDR3 length equals 16 residues. V dropped 1 base and J dropped 0 bases, with 11 bases sitting between them. The V gene's germline CDR1 is SGHRS and CDR2 YFSETQ. CDR3 sequence: CASSLWASNSGNTIYF. The DNA of the CDR3 is TGCGCCAGCAGCTTGTGGGCTTCCAACTCTGGAAACACCATATATTTT.

This clone appeared a single time. The chain carries TRBV19 and TRBJ1-3; D is unclear. CDR1 LNHDA and CDR2 SQIVND come from the germline V gene (reference sequence). Trimming removed 4 bases from V and 0 bases from J, with 13 bases in between. This CDR3 has 16 residues. The CDR3 DNA reads as TGTGCCAGTAGTAGGGAACATGGAACCTCTGGAAACACCATATATTTT. This encodes CASSREHGTSGNTIYF.

The chain couples TRBV2 to TRBJ1-3; TRBD1 agrees at 9 bases. V shed 8 bases, J shed 4 bases, and the junction held 9 bases outside the gene matches. Germline CDR1 is SNHLY and CDR2 is FYNNEI. This CDR3 region has 15 residues. The CDR3 DNA reads as TGTGCCAGCGGGGAACAGGGGGCGGGAGGAAACACCATATATTTT. It codes for CASGEQGAGGNTIYF.

The rearrangement links TRBV18 to TRBJ2-7, with 8 bases identical to TRBD1. The CDR3 is made up of 17 amino acids. The germline V gene has CDR1 KGHSH and CDR2 LQKENI. The V and J ends lost 2 bases and 5 bases, in that order; junction bases with no gene match: 14. The CDR3 reads CASSPMAGRGLPHEQYF. The CDR3 DNA reads as TGTGCCAGCTCACCAATGGCGGGCAGGGGGCTTCCGCACGAGCAGTACTTC.

The CDR3 spells CASSPPGLVKDDNEQFF. CDR3 nucleotides: TGTGCCAGCTCACCACCGGGACTTGTAAAGGACGACAATGAGCAGTTCTTC. This chain links TRBV18 with TRBJ2-1, with a weak D call TRBD2 (6 bases). The CDR3 loop spans 17 amino acids. With 0 bases removed from V and 5 bases from J, the gap between germline ends came to 17 bases. CDR1 and CDR2 from the germline V gene are KGHSH and LQKENI.

V usage is TRBV28 and J usage is TRBJ1-1; a possible D gene is TRBD1 (5 bases). Trimming left V 2 bases short and J 10 bases short, with 8 bases between. Germline V gene lookup returns CDR1 MDHEN and CDR2 SYDVKM. This CDR3 comprises 11 residues. In DNA, the CDR3 is TGTGCCAGCAGTTTAAGGCAGGGAGCTTTCTTT. Encoded protein: CASSLRQGAFF.

The V call is TRBV5-5, the J call TRBJ1-5; D gene uncertain. CDR3 length: 14 residues. The V end was cut by 5 bases, the J end by 4 bases, with 13 bases between. The germline V gene has CDR1 SGHKS and CDR2 YYEKEE (reference sequence). The CDR3 loop reads CASSSAPGNQPQHF. For the CDR3, the DNA is TGTGCCAGCAGTTCCGCCCCCGGGAATCAGCCCCAGCATTTT.

CDR3 loop: CASSLASGTQADQPQHF. In nucleotides, the CDR3 is TGTGCCAGCAGTTTAGCCTCCGGGACCCAAGCTGATCAGCCCCAGCATTTT. This chain connects TRBV28 to TRBJ1-5; the D gene is possibly TRBD1 (5 bases). The CDR3 sequence is 17 residues long. Germline CDR1 reads MDHEN; CDR2 reads SYDVKM. V was clipped by 2 bases and J by 5 bases, with 19 bases between them.

The chain employs TRBV9 and TRBJ1-2, with TRBD1 matching over 7 bases. The length of the CDR3 is 13 residues. Trimming cost V 1 base and J 6 bases; bases outside gene matches: 3. The germline CDR1 and CDR2 sequences are SGDLS and YYNGEE. The CDR3 spells CASSVPGTDGYTF. The CDR3, as DNA: TGTGCCAGCAGCGTACCCGGGACAGATGGCTACACCTTC. Combining the CDR3 with reference TRBV9 and TRBJ1-2 gives the whole variable domain DSGVTQTPKHLITATGQRVTLRCSPRSGDLSVYWYQQSLDQGLQFLIQYYNGEERAKGNILERFSAQQFPDLHSELNLSSLELGDSALYFCASSVPGTDGYTFGSGTRLTVV.

This clone was seen only once. V is TRBV7-2 and J is TRBJ1-2, with D unclear. The CDR3 is 13 amino acids. CDR1 is SGHTA and CDR2 is FQGNSA in the germline V gene. Trimming took 4 bases from V and 3 from J, leaving 9 bases between them. The CDR3 DNA reads TGTGCCAGCAGCTCAAGACGGGACTATGGCTACACCTTC. Protein product: CASSSRRDYGYTF.

The rearrangement joins TRBV2 to TRBJ2-2; D gene ambiguous. In germline, CDR1 is SNHLY, CDR2 FYNNEI. This CDR3 spans 15 amino acids. Between the trimmed V and J ends, which lost 7 bases and 5 bases, there was a span of 17 bases. Here the CDR3 reads CASTIGVSRTGELFF. The DNA of the CDR3 is TGTGCCAGCACTATTGGGGTTTCTAGGACCGGGGAGCTGTTTTTT.

J is TRBJ2-7 and V is TRBV6-1; TRBD1 aligns across 10 bases. Germline V gene data show CDR1 as MNHNS and CDR2 as SASEGT. V lost 0 bases and J lost 6; bases outside the gene matches: 8. The CDR3 extends over 16 amino acids. The CDR3 reads CASSEARQGAFGEQYV. CDR3 DNA sequence: TGTGCCAGCAGTGAAGCTAGACAGGGGGCTTTCGGCGAGCAGTACGTC.

The chain couples TRBV7-6 to TRBJ1-1; D uncertain. The ends were cut back, 4 bases at V and 6 bases at J, with 12 bases in the middle. This CDR3 is 13 amino acids long. Germline CDR1 SGHVS, CDR2 FNYEAQ. In DNA, the CDR3 is TGTGCCAGCAGCTCTTTGGATTGGGCTGAAGCTTTCTTT. Protein: CASSSLDWAEAFF.

V gene TRBV7-2 combines with J gene TRBJ1-3; tentative D call: TRBD1 (6 bases). From germline, CDR1 is SGHTA and CDR2 FQGNSA. V was shortened by 1 base and J by 4 bases, with 14 bases between the two germline ends. The CDR3 sequence is 16 residues long. CDR3 DNA sequence: TGTGCCAGCAGCTTAGTTCCGGGGGCGATCGGAAACACCATATATTTT. Translated, it gives CASSLVPGAIGNTIYF.